These 21 T cell receptor beta chains originate from one sample sequenced in a study of shared clonotypes between healthy human individuals. The repertoire was sequenced with immunoSEQ multiplex PCR; TCRdb's copy has only in-frame clones and lacks some. Altogether hundreds of thousands of clones are present, around 78% being singletons, with the ten largest covering around 1.8%. Sequencing input: memory CD4+ T cells sorted from blood. Documented subset: CD45RA-negative fraction. The receptors stem from a woman in her 30s in good health.

The V gene is TRBV19, the J gene TRBJ2-1; 7 nucleotides line up with TRBD2. CDR1 is LNHDA, CDR2 SQIVND, per germline (reference sequence). V dropped 9 bases and J dropped 6; count of bases not matched to a gene: 8. The CDR3 extends over 13 amino acids. CDR3 nucleotides: TGTGCCAGGCCCCGGGAGGCTCTCAATGAGCAGTTCTTC. Its translation is CARPREALNEQFF.

This clone appeared many times. This chain links TRBV19 with TRBJ2-3; 10 bases map to TRBD1. Germline V gene sequence: CDR1 LNHDA, CDR2 SQIVND (reference sequence). V gave up 7 bases and J gave up 2 bases; unmatched junction bases: 9. CDR3 length: 16 residues. DNA of the CDR3: TGTGCCAGTACCACCGGGACAGGGGCTTTCACAGATACGCAGTATTTT. Its protein is CASTTGTGAFTDTQYF.

This clone was detected only once. The genes are TRBV5-1 and TRBJ2-1; D possibly matches TRBD1 or TRBD2 (5 bases each). V was trimmed by 3 bases and J by 3 bases, leaving 16 bases between them. Germline assignment: CDR1 SGHRS and CDR2 YFSETQ. There are 16 residues in the CDR3. CDR3 DNA: TGCGCCAGCAGCTCCGAGGGGCGGTTCCTCTACAATGAGCAGTTCTTC. Translated, it gives CASSSEGRFLYNEQFF.

The gene calls are TRBV10-2 and TRBJ1-1; the D gene is possibly TRBD1 (5 bases). V was trimmed by 7 bases and J by 5 bases, leaving 14 bases between them. The CDR3 length is 13 residues. Germline CDR1 is WSHSY and CDR2 is SAAADI. Here the CDR3 reads CASIGQGATEAFF. CDR3 nucleotides: TGCGCCAGCATAGGCCAGGGCGCGACTGAAGCTTTCTTT.

The rearrangement joins TRBV6-1 to TRBJ2-1, with 8 nucleotides matching TRBD2. V was clipped by 3 bases and J by 10 bases; unmatched bases: 8. The germline CDR1 and CDR2 sequences are MNHNS and SASEGT. This CDR3 is built from 14 residues. The CDR3 spells CASSDGTGGREQFF. The CDR3 nucleotides are TGTGCCAGCAGTGATGGGACTGGCGGGAGGGAGCAGTTCTTC.

This chain uses TRBV28 with TRBJ2-7; TRBD2 aligns across 13 bases. The CDR3 contains 17 residues. J lost 4 bases, V lost 7 bases, and 13 bases had no gene match. The V gene's germline CDR1 is MDHEN and CDR2 SYDVKM. CDR3 in DNA: TGTGCCAGCACTGGACTAGCGGGAGATTCCGGTTTGTACGAGCAGTACTTC. It yields the protein CASTGLAGDSGLYEQYF. Looking up the rest from reference TRBV28 and TRBJ2-7 gives the full variable domain: DVKVTQSSRYLVKRTGEKVFLECVQDMDHENMFWYRQDPGLGLRLIYFSYDVKMKEKGDIPEGYSVSREKKERFSLILESASTNQTSMYLCASTGLAGDSGLYEQYFGPGTRLTVT.

This clone came up a few times. The rearrangement uses TRBV18 and TRBJ2-7, with TRBD1 matching 7 bases. CDR3 length: 16 amino acids. CDR1 and CDR2 from the germline V gene are KGHSH and LQKENI. The V gene end was trimmed by 2 bases and the J gene end by 5 bases; junction bases not matched to a gene: 12. The CDR3 sequence: CASSPNGDSPPDEQYF. CDR3 nucleotides: TGTGCCAGCTCACCAAACGGGGACAGCCCTCCCGACGAGCAGTACTTC.

The chain is built from TRBV6-5 and TRBJ1-5; no clear D. Germline V CDR1 and CDR2: MNHEY, SVGAGI. Trimming removed 8 bases from V and 3 bases from J, with 11 bases in between. The CDR3 extends over 13 amino acids. DNA for the CDR3: TGTGCCAGCGGTTCACAGATCAATCAGCCCCAGCATTTT. It translates to CASGSQINQPQHF.

The rearrangement uses TRBV7-2 and TRBJ2-1; TRBD1 matches 7 bases. J gave up 5 bases and V 1 base, and 5 bases lay outside the gene matches. Germline CDR1 and CDR2: SGHTA and FQGNSA. CDR3 size: 15 residues. Here the CDR3 reads CASSLEARGNNEQFF. In DNA form, the CDR3 reads TGTGCCAGCAGCTTAGAGGCCAGGGGGAACAATGAGCAGTTCTTC. Variable domain in full (rest from reference TRBV7-2 and TRBJ2-1): GAGVSQSPSNKVTEKGKDVELRCDPISGHTALYWYRQSLGQGLEFLIYFQGNSAPDKSGLPSDRFSAERTGGSVSTLTIQRTQQEDSAVYLCASSLEARGNNEQFFGPGTRLTVL.

V and J are TRBV9 and TRBJ2-2, with D possibly TRBD2 on 6 matching bases. Trimming shortened V by 3 bases and J by 3 bases, and 18 bases separated the two germline ends. Germline CDR1 reads SGDLS; CDR2 reads YYNGEE. This CDR3 region has 17 residues. The chain's CDR3 is CASSEPLGRRDTGELFF. The CDR3 DNA sequence: TGTGCCAGCAGCGAGCCCCTGGGGAGGAGAGACACCGGGGAGCTGTTTTTT.

The chain has TRBV7-9 and TRBJ2-5; maybe TRBD2 (5 bases). The CDR3 sequence is 14 residues long. V was pared by 9 bases and J by 1 base, with 15 bases between. CDR1 and CDR2 from the germline V gene are SEHNR and FQNEAQ (reference sequence). This CDR3 reads CASSRGRPQETQYF. The CDR3 DNA follows: TGTGCCAGTTCTCGCGGGCGGCCCCAAGAGACCCAGTACTTC. Together with reference TRBV7-9 and TRBJ2-5, the CDR3 gives the full variable domain: DTGVSQNPRHKITKRGQNVTFRCDPISEHNRLYWYRQTLGQGPEFLTYFQNEAQLEKSRLLSDRFSAERPKGSFSTLEIQRTEQGDSAMYLCASSRGRPQETQYFGPGTRLLVL.

The chain is built from TRBV27 and TRBJ1-4; 8 nucleotides line up with TRBD1. The CDR3 sequence is 14 residues long. Germline CDR1 MNHEY, CDR2 SMNVEV (reference sequence). The V segment lost 6 bases and the J segment 8 bases; nucleotides outside the gene matches: 8. This CDR3 is CASSQGQGGEKLFF. CDR3 bases: TGTGCCAGCAGCCAAGGACAGGGAGGAGAAAAACTGTTTTTT.

A single count supports this clone. The chain employs TRBV7-2 and TRBJ1-2; no firm D call. V was shortened by 5 bases and J by 8 bases, with 15 bases between the two germline ends. The CDR3 spans 13 residues. Germline CDR1 is SGHTA and CDR2 is FQGNSA. DNA of the CDR3: TGTGCCAGCAGCCCAGGAGGAGGAGGGGGCTACACCTTC. Translation: CASSPGGGGGYTF.

V gene TRBV6-1 combines with J gene TRBJ1-5; D ambiguous. Germline V CDR1 and CDR2: MNHNS, SASEGT. The ends were cut back, 3 bases at V and 9 bases at J, with 9 bases in the middle. This CDR3 comprises 12 residues. The CDR3 sequence: CASSDGVRPQHF. The CDR3 DNA is TGTGCCAGCAGTGATGGCGTGAGGCCCCAGCATTTT.

This chain links TRBV4-1 with TRBJ2-3; D gene uncertain. This CDR3 has 12 amino acids. Deletions cut 3 bases from V and 6 bases from J, with 7 bases between. Germline V lookup: CDR1 MGHRA, CDR2 YSYEKL. The CDR3 region has the DNA TGCGCCAGCAGCCACATCTTCGATACGCAGTATTTT. It yields the protein CASSHIFDTQYF.

A few counts support this clone. The genes are TRBV9 and TRBJ2-2; a weak D match, TRBD1 (6 bases). The CDR3 length is 16 residues. V lost 0 bases and J lost 1, with 10 bases in between. Germline V CDR1 and CDR2: SGDLS, YYNGEE. CDR3 sequence reads: CASSVDPTGNTGELFF. CDR3 in DNA: TGTGCCAGCAGCGTAGACCCGACAGGGAACACCGGGGAGCTGTTTTTT.

J is TRBJ2-6 and V is TRBV5-5; the D is unclear. V was clipped by 0 bases and J by 2 bases, with 6 bases between them. This CDR3 has 15 residues. Per germline, CDR1 SGHKS and CDR2 YYEKEE (reference sequence). The CDR3 nucleotides are TGTGCCAGCAGCTTGGGGAATACTGGGGCCAACGTCCTGACTTTC. As protein: CASSLGNTGANVLTF.

The V gene is TRBV5-8, the J gene TRBJ1-2; a possible D gene is TRBD1 (5 bases). CDR3 length equals 13 residues. V was clipped by 7 bases and J by 3 bases, with 13 bases between them. In germline, CDR1 is SGHTS, CDR2 YDEGEE. The CDR3, as DNA: TGTGCCAGCCCTCCCCGAGGGGACTATGGCTACACCTTC. It is translated as CASPPRGDYGYTF.

J is TRBJ2-2 and V is TRBV19, with a weak D call TRBD2 (6 bases). Germline V gene lookup returns CDR1 LNHDA and CDR2 SQIVND (reference sequence). The V and J ends lost 8 bases and 1 base respectively, with 17 bases between them. This CDR3 has 16 amino acids. CDR3 DNA sequence: TGTGCCAGTTCGCGATTTGATAGCGGGAACACCGGGGAGCTGTTTTTT. This codes for CASSRFDSGNTGELFF.

V is TRBV6-1 and J is TRBJ1-2; maybe TRBD1 (5 bases). This CDR3 has 13 residues. V gave up 4 bases and J gave up 5 bases, with 11 bases separating them. Germline-derived CDR1 and CDR2 are MNHNS and SASEGT. This CDR3 reads CASSGQNLYGYTF. The CDR3 region has the DNA TGTGCCAGCAGTGGACAGAATCTATATGGCTACACCTTC.

This clone was seen just once. The genes are TRBV7-6 and TRBJ1-1, with D possibly TRBD1 on 5 matching bases. The CDR3 has 13 amino acids. Germline assignment: CDR1 SGHVS and CDR2 FNYEAQ. With 5 bases removed from V and 1 base from J, the gap between germline ends came to 8 bases. The CDR3: CASSITGNTEAFF. DNA of the CDR3: TGTGCCAGCAGCATAACAGGGAACACTGAAGCTTTCTTT.